A single sample is the source of the 21 T cell receptor beta chains below, sequenced in a study of identifying expanded T cells in peripheral blood. Libraries were prepared by immunoSEQ multiplex PCR; TCRdb keeps only in-frame clonotypes and omits some of them. Of about 81,000 clones listed, 65% to 85% were seen once; the top ten hold about 18%. Input material: blood. Source of these receptors: a person aged 18 to 70 in good health.

J is TRBJ2-7 and V is TRBV29-1, with D perhaps assigned TRBD1 or TRBD2 (5 bases each). This CDR3 is built from 13 residues. Germline CDR1 and CDR2: SQVTM and ANQGSEA. V dropped 6 bases and J dropped 5 bases, with 17 bases sitting between them. CDR3 bases: TGCAGCGTGGGATCTACCGGGGCTCACGAGCAGTACTTC. This translates into CSVGSTGAHEQYF.

The rearrangement joins TRBV5-4 to TRBJ2-2; TRBD2 is a possible D gene (7 bases). Trimming took off 4 bases at V and 6 bases at J, with 22 bases between the two ends. CDR1 is SGHNT, CDR2 YYREEE, per germline (reference sequence). The CDR3 is made up of 17 amino acids. This chain's CDR3 is CASSLDLIQGRAGELFF. The CDR3 DNA sequence: TGTGCCAGCAGCCTCGACTTGATCCAGGGGAGGGCCGGGGAGCTGTTTTTT. Full variable domain (outside the CDR3, taken from reference TRBV5-4 and TRBJ2-2): ETGVTQSPTHLIKTRGQQVTLRCSSQSGHNTVSWYQQALGQGPQFIFQYYREEENGRGNFPPRFSGLQFPNYSSELNVNALELDDSALYLCASSLDLIQGRAGELFFGEGSRLTVL.

The V gene is TRBV7-2, the J gene TRBJ2-1; 8 nucleotides align to TRBD1. This CDR3 contains 15 residues. Germline V gene sequence: CDR1 SGHTA, CDR2 FQGNSA. Germline trimming cut 5 bases from V and 5 bases from J; bases unmatched to any gene: 8. CDR3 nucleotide sequence: TGTGCCAGCAGCACGGATCGGGACAGGAACAATGAGCAGTTCTTC. Protein sequence: CASSTDRDRNNEQFF. Based on the CDR3 plus reference TRBV7-2 and TRBJ2-1, the full variable domain is GAGVSQSPSNKVTEKGKDVELRCDPISGHTALYWYRQSLGQGLEFLIYFQGNSAPDKSGLPSDRFSAERTGGSVSTLTIQRTQQEDSAVYLCASSTDRDRNNEQFFGPGTRLTVL.

The genes are TRBV4-3 and TRBJ2-7, with TRBD1 matching over 9 bases. Per germline, CDR1 LGHNA and CDR2 YSLEER. The J segment lost 1 base and the V segment lost 0 bases, leaving 4 bases of the junction unmatched. This CDR3 region has 16 residues. The CDR3 DNA sequence: TGCGCCAGCAGCCAAGACTGGGGGACAGGGTCCTACGAGCAGTACTTC. Translating it yields CASSQDWGTGSYEQYF.

The genes are TRBV21-1 and TRBJ2-7; TRBD1, the D gene given by the table, was not confirmed from the DNA. TRBV21-1 is assigned pseudogene status. The CDR3 is 16 amino acids. The CDR3 coding sequence is TGTGCCAGCAGCAAATGGGACAGGGTTCCCGGTCGGGAGCAGTACTTC. Its protein product is CASSKWDRVPGREQYF.

This rearrangement joins TRBV4-1 to TRBJ1-5; D gene ambiguous. Trimming shortened V by 1 base and J by 7 bases, and 8 bases separated the two germline ends. Germline loops: CDR1 MGHRA, CDR2 YSYEKL. This CDR3 has 13 residues. Written as DNA, the CDR3 is TGCGCCAGCAGCCAAGTCCTTCCCCAGCCCCAGCATTTT. Amino acid sequence: CASSQVLPQPQHF.

The V and J genes are TRBV7-2 and TRBJ1-2, with 8 positions matching TRBD1. Trimming at V came to 7 bases and at J to 2 bases, leaving 12 bases not matched to a gene. This CDR3 spans 16 amino acids. CDR1 SGHTA and CDR2 FQGNSA come from the germline V gene. The CDR3, as DNA: TGTGCCAGCACCGAACAGGGGGGGACAGAAAACTATGGCTACACCTTC. Its translation: CASTEQGGTENYGYTF.

This clone has more than one count but fewer than ten. Other DNA sequences in the sample encode the same CDR3. The J gene is TRBJ2-3, the V gene TRBV7-2; D is unclear. Trimming cost V 4 bases and J 6 bases, with 8 bases left between them. The length of the CDR3 is 12 residues. Germline V gene lookup returns CDR1 SGHTA and CDR2 FQGNSA. The CDR3 nucleotides read TGTGCCAGCAGCTCTCGTCCCGATACGCAGTATTTT. It is translated as CASSSRPDTQYF.

J is TRBJ1-5 and V is TRBV7-2, with 9 positions matching TRBD1. Germline V lookup: CDR1 SGHTA, CDR2 FQGNSA. V lost 3 bases to trimming and J lost 5 bases; unmatched junction nucleotides: 5. The CDR3 contains 15 residues. The CDR3 loop is CASSLDRGEDQPQHF. The CDR3 DNA sequence: TGTGCCAGCAGCTTGGACAGGGGTGAGGATCAGCCCCAGCATTTT.

V is TRBV27 and J is TRBJ1-2, with 8 bases aligning to TRBD1. V was clipped by 6 bases and J by 8 bases; unmatched bases: 11. Germline V gene sequence: CDR1 MNHEY, CDR2 SMNVEV (reference sequence). The CDR3 is made up of 14 amino acids. The CDR3 is CASSSRQGAGGYTF. In DNA form, the CDR3 reads TGTGCCAGCAGCTCAAGGCAGGGGGCTGGGGGCTACACCTTC.

The rearrangement joins TRBV5-6 to TRBJ1-3; a possible D gene is TRBD1 (5 bases). In germline, CDR1 is SGHDT, CDR2 YYEEEE. Trimming removed 4 bases at V and 8 bases at J, with 19 bases between. CDR3 length equals 15 residues. The CDR3 bases are TGTGCCAGCAGCCCCCGGCTTCAGGGTATGCACACCATATATTTT. Residues: CASSPRLQGMHTIYF.

The V and J genes are TRBV2 and TRBJ1-3; tentative D call: TRBD1 (6 bases). Looked up from germline, CDR1 is SNHLY and CDR2 is FYNNEI. This CDR3 spans 13 amino acids. Trimming took 7 bases from V and 8 from J, leaving 15 bases between them. The CDR3 coding sequence is TGTGCCAGCACCACAGGGTATGGTGACACCATATATTTT. This codes for CASTTGYGDTIYF. Supplemented by reference TRBV2 and TRBJ1-3, the full variable domain reads EPEVTQTPSHQVTQMGQEVILRCVPISNHLYFYWYRQILGQKVEFLVSFYNNEISEKSEIFDDQFSVERPDGSNFTLKIRSTKLEDSAMYFCASTTGYGDTIYFGEGSWLTVV.

The J gene is TRBJ1-1, the V gene TRBV6-1; the match to TRBD1 covers 9 bases. This CDR3 is built from 14 residues. Germline V CDR1 and CDR2: MNHNS, SASEGT. V lost 6 bases to trimming and J lost 5 bases; unmatched junction nucleotides: 7. CDR3 sequence (DNA): TGTGCCAGCAGGAGGGACAGGGTTGGGACTGAAGCTTTCTTT. Protein product: CASRRDRVGTEAFF.

V usage is TRBV11-2 and J usage is TRBJ1-5, with 11 bases identical to TRBD1. The length of the CDR3 is 16 residues. The J segment lost 4 bases and the V segment lost 3 bases, leaving 5 bases of the junction unmatched. The germline V gene encodes CDR1 SGHAT and CDR2 FQNNGV. The CDR3 region is CASSLDRGLPNQPQHF. As DNA, the CDR3 is TGTGCCAGCAGCTTGGACAGGGGGCTGCCTAATCAGCCCCAGCATTTT. The whole variable domain, filled in from reference TRBV11-2 and TRBJ1-5, reads EAGVAQSPRYKIIEKRQSVAFWCNPISGHATLYWYQQILGQGPKLLIQFQNNGVVDDSQLPKDRFSAERLKGVDSTLKIQPAKLEDSAVYLCASSLDRGLPNQPQHFGDGTRLSIL.

This clone was observed a handful of times. The genes are TRBV28 and TRBJ1-2; no firm D call. Trimming left V 3 bases short and J 0 bases short, with 8 bases between. Germline lookup yields CDR1 MDHEN and CDR2 SYDVKM. The CDR3 is made up of 14 amino acids. The CDR3 DNA is TGTGCCAGCAGTTTGTTCGGGGCTAACTATGGCTACACCTTC. This encodes CASSLFGANYGYTF.

This clone was seen a few times. The V call is TRBV7-9, the J call TRBJ1-2; D gene uncertain. This CDR3 region has 14 residues. Germline V gene data show CDR1 as SEHNR and CDR2 as FQNEAQ (reference sequence). With 8 bases removed from V and 0 bases from J, the gap between germline ends came to 13 bases. In nucleotides, the CDR3 is TGTGCCAGCGAGGGTCAGACAACTAACTATGGCTACACCTTC. Protein product: CASEGQTTNYGYTF.

This clone was seen only once. V and J are TRBV5-4 and TRBJ2-1, with TRBD2 identical over 9 bases. Germline CDR1 and CDR2: SGHNT and YYREEE (reference sequence). CDR3 length equals 14 residues. Trimming took 1 base from V and 7 from J; bases not matched to a gene: 3. The CDR3 sequence is CASSLLAGLNEQFF. CDR3 nucleotide sequence: TGTGCCAGCAGCTTGCTAGCGGGATTGAATGAGCAGTTCTTC. Drawing the rest from reference TRBV5-4 and TRBJ2-1, the complete variable domain is ETGVTQSPTHLIKTRGQQVTLRCSSQSGHNTVSWYQQALGQGPQFIFQYYREEENGRGNFPPRFSGLQFPNYSSELNVNALELDDSALYLCASSLLAGLNEQFFGPGTRLTVL.

The chain links TRBV6-4 to TRBJ2-2; the match to TRBD1 covers 7 bases. V was pared by 5 bases and J by 4 bases, with 1 base of the junction left unmatched. Germline CDR1 MRHNA, CDR2 SNTAGT. The CDR3 length is 13 residues. In DNA form, the CDR3 reads TGTGCCAGCAGTACAGGGGCCACCGGGGAGCTGTTTTTT. Translation: CASSTGATGELFF.

The chain combines TRBV28 with TRBJ1-2, with 8 nucleotides matching TRBD1. This CDR3 is 14 amino acids long. Germline CDR1 is MDHEN and CDR2 is SYDVKM. The junction had 5 bases not matched to a gene; V was cut back by 6 bases and J by 2 bases. Here the CDR3 reads CASRPQGANYGYTF. CDR3 coding DNA: TGTGCCAGCAGGCCTCAGGGGGCCAACTATGGCTACACCTTC.

The chain is built from TRBV5-1 and TRBJ2-2, with 10 bases fitting TRBD1. The germline V gene encodes CDR1 SGHRS and CDR2 YFSETQ. The CDR3 contains 18 residues. The J segment lost 6 bases and the V segment lost 2 bases, leaving 13 bases of the junction unmatched. The CDR3 DNA reads TGCGCCAGCAGCTTTGGGGACAGGGGCACGGGAACGTCCGGGGAGCTGTTTTTT. Translation gives CASSFGDRGTGTSGELFF.

CDR3 in amino acids: CASSRTFHEQYF. The CDR3 region has the DNA TGTGCCAGCAGTCGGACCTTCCACGAGCAGTACTTC. This chain uses TRBV2 with TRBJ2-7; no definite D call. The CDR3 covers 12 residues. Trimming left V 5 bases short and J 5 bases short, with 10 bases between. In germline, CDR1 is SNHLY, CDR2 FYNNEI.